This T cell receptor (beta chain) was sequenced in a study of molecular identifiers for immune sequencing clone quantification (dated by TCRdb to 2016 to 2019). Regarding the research as a whole: For a replicate experiment, the RNA from either 20,000 or 100,000 naive CD8 T cells was divided into five aliquots, and four of those aliquots went on to sequencing. The study was a methods study using CD8 T cells to benchmark molecular-identifier clustering-based TCR repertoire sequencing (MIDCIRS) and TCR RNA copy counting. General conclusions and limits of the study: Spiked-in Jurkat TCR RNA equivalent to a single cell was reported to be detectable even among 800,000 to 1,000,000 naive CD8 T cells. Spiked-in Jurkat TCR RNA (10 copies' worth), which is not part of the donor repertoire, was contained in the naive libraries. Highly expanded clone sizes could be underestimated because identical TCR molecules may share a barcode. When barcode sub-clustering was omitted, TCR diversity was inflated by chimeric consensus sequences, with chimeras reaching as high as 47%. In CMV-specific effector cells, clones with more than 20 RNA copies accounted for over 97% of molecules, whereas in naive cells such clones accounted for under 1%. Modeling indicated around 3.2 TCR RNA copies recovered per cell, compared with around 10 by digital PCR, which implies a capture efficiency of 25% to 35%.

Library preparation employed PCR. The sequencer was a NextSeq 500. Bulk TCR libraries were generated as previously described, with the TCR primers listed in Table S5 used. Purification of total RNA was performed with the Qiagen AllPrep DNA/RNA kit. Before analysis, reads from multiple sequencing runs of one library were combined. Per the original workflow: Only reads with exact TCR constant sequence were kept, trimmed to 150 nt, and grouped by their 12-nt molecular barcodes. Within each barcode group, reads were sub-clustered at a 15% Levenshtein threshold, and quality-weighted consensus sequences were built per RNA molecule. Non-functional sequences were excluded, and lower-count sequences lying one edit away from another sequence were also excluded. Barcode sub-clusters with fewer than 20% of the maximum read count were removed, based on fitting two negative binomial distributions. In-frame beta chains were kept once TCRdb had trimmed the public reads at Q25 with fastp and called clones with MiXCR. Merged by CDR3 protein, the rows form single entries marked with the most common genes and DNA. TCRdb's processing, not the authors', yielded these V and J calls. Across this sample there are some 96,000 distinct CDR3 sequences, with 20% to 25% seen only once. The leading ten clones occupy 0.94% of the sample.

Libraries of naive CD8 T cells were generated from about 21,000 to 970,000 sorted cells, with 10%, 30% or 50% of the purified RNA used. Naive CD8 T cells were FACS-sorted as CD8+CD4-CCR7+CD45RA+ on a BD FACSAria II into RLT Plus buffer. To test detection sensitivity, Jurkat RNA equal to ten TCR copies was added to samples of about 17,000-1,100,000 naive CD8 T cells. Enrichment of CD8 T cells was performed with RosetteSep CD8+ T Cell Enrichment Cocktail and Ficoll-Paque, after which ACK red cell lysis was carried out. The CDR3 holds 14 amino acids from the cysteine to the phenylalanine. The only DNA kept is the CDR3, 42 bases in frame from the first base. CDR1 and CDR2, per the germline V gene (reference sequence), are LNHDA and SQIVND. V is cut back by 6 bases and J by 3 bases, with 8 bases in the junction unmatched. Concerning this clonotype: Its antigen remains undetermined. No much larger clone is present one base from it, and per-base qualities are unavailable.

Rearrangement joined TRBV19 to TRBJ2-7, with 7 central nucleotides matching TRBD1. The sequence was collected from a human donor in good health. Some libraries in this study had Jurkat cell RNA spiked in. Sequenced: naive CD8+ T cells from blood, with Jurkat cell RNA spiked in. The intended sense of this specimen's cell subset or site label: FACS-sorted CD8+CD4-CCR7+CD45RA+ naive T cells. The DNA reads as follows: TGTGCCAGTAGCCATCGCGGACAGGTCTACGAGCAGTACTTC. The resulting protein is CASSHRGQVYEQYF.